Shown below are 10 T cell receptor beta chains from a single sample sequenced in a study of T cells in localized non-small cell lung cancer. Clones were sequenced by immunoSEQ multiplex PCR, and TCRdb holds only the in-frame ones, with some missing. The sample records 41,000 or so clones, around nine tenths being singletons. Specimen: peripheral blood, collected before any cancer treatment. The receptor source for this set is a female donor of 60 years or more with stage I squamous cell lung carcinoma.

The chain employs TRBV12-2 and TRBJ1-6. TRBV12-2 is a documented pseudogene. The CDR3 sequence is 15 residues long. Here the CDR3 DNA reads TGTGCAAGTCGCTTCCGCAGAGACTTTAATTCACCCCTCCACTTT. This codes for CASRFRRDFNSPLHF.

This chain joins TRBV7-2 and TRBJ2-7; the D gene is possibly TRBD2 (6 bases). The CDR3 covers 15 residues. The V gene's germline CDR1 is SGHTA and CDR2 FQGNSA. Between the trimmed V and J ends, which lost 3 bases and 2 bases, there was a span of 14 bases. CDR3 amino acids: CASSLAGPPTYEQYF. As DNA, the CDR3 is TGTGCCAGCAGCTTGGCGGGACCGCCGACCTACGAGCAGTACTTC.

This rearrangement joins TRBV9 to TRBJ2-1; D is perhaps TRBD2 (5 bases). The germline V gene encodes CDR1 SGDLS and CDR2 YYNGEE. This CDR3 has 14 amino acids. V was trimmed by 6 bases and J by 6 bases, leaving 16 bases between them. CDR3 sequence reads: CASTLLPGSNEQFF. DNA for the CDR3: TGTGCCAGCACCCTACTCCCGGGGAGCAATGAGCAGTTCTTC.

This chain links TRBV4-3 with TRBJ1-2, with D uncertain. CDR3 length equals 14 residues. V was trimmed by 4 bases and J by 4 bases, leaving 13 bases between them. Germline assignment: CDR1 LGHNA and CDR2 YSLEER. CDR3 coding DNA: TGCGCCAGCAGCCTAGGACTTTTGACCTATGGCTACACCTTC. Its protein product is CASSLGLLTYGYTF.

The chain joins TRBV2 to TRBJ2-2; D unclear. The germline V gene encodes CDR1 SNHLY and CDR2 FYNNEI. CDR3 length: 14 amino acids. V was cut by 9 bases and J by 5 bases, with 16 bases left in between. Here the CDR3 reads CASRYLGGTGELFF. In DNA, the CDR3 is TGTGCCAGTCGTTACTTGGGTGGGACCGGGGAGCTGTTTTTT.

The V gene is TRBV9, the J gene TRBJ2-7; TRBD2 agrees at 8 bases. With 0 bases clipped from V and 0 bases from J, the junction kept 2 bases outside the gene matches. Germline-derived CDR1 and CDR2 are SGDLS and YYNGEE. The CDR3 totals 15 residues. DNA for the CDR3: TGTGCCAGCAGCGTAGACAGCGGGAGCTCCTACGAGCAGTACTTC. It is translated as CASSVDSGSSYEQYF.

The rearrangement links TRBV18 to TRBJ2-1; D not certain. The CDR3 is 14 amino acids. Germline CDR1 is KGHSH and CDR2 is LQKENI. V shed 3 bases and J shed 3 bases, with 9 bases lying between them. CDR3 sequence: CASSPSTIYNEQFF. DNA for the CDR3: TGTGCCAGCTCACCTTCGACCATCTACAATGAGCAGTTCTTC.

The chain joins TRBV19 to TRBJ2-3; D possibly corresponds to TRBD1 (5 bases). Trimming left V 10 bases short and J 6 bases short, with 14 bases between. CDR3 length equals 12 residues. Germline CDR1 reads LNHDA; CDR2 reads SQIVND (reference sequence). CDR3 residues: CATTGRADTQYF. The CDR3 nucleotides read TGTGCCACCACAGGCAGGGCGGATACGCAGTATTTT.

The rearrangement joins TRBV19 to TRBJ1-5; 10 bases agree with TRBD1. Per germline, CDR1 LNHDA and CDR2 SQIVND (reference sequence). The CDR3 is 18 residues long. The ends lost 5 bases at V and 9 bases at J; junction bases unmatched: 19. CDR3 loop: CASSPRTGTGAPPRPQHF. DNA for the CDR3: TGTGCCAGTAGTCCCCGAACCGGGACAGGGGCTCCTCCGCGGCCCCAGCATTTT.

The chain recombines TRBV30 with TRBJ2-5; 9 bases are shared with TRBD2. Germline values: CDR1 GTSNPN, CDR2 SVGIG (reference sequence). V shed 0 bases, J shed 3 bases, and the junction held 5 bases outside the gene matches. The CDR3 runs to 15 residues. CDR3 sequence: CAWSVPRLAEETQYF. The DNA for the CDR3 is TGTGCCTGGAGTGTACCAAGACTAGCGGAAGAGACCCAGTACTTC.